A single sample is the source of the 16 T cell receptor beta chains below, sequenced in a study of T-cell reconstitution after alpha-beta-depleted transplantation in children. Preparing the TCRbeta library involved the use of unique molecular identifiers. Each CDR3 protein gets one entry after TCRdb re-called the PCR reads with MiXCR. Here the sample spans about 500,000 distinct CDR3 sequences, over 25% being singletons. The material was PBMCs from the stem cell graft donor, obtained from the stem cell graft. These receptors all come from a human donor who donated a stem cell graft to a child with aplastic anemia.

This clonotype was counted a few times. One end of the junction varies from germline; a read error may be responsible. The chain recombines TRBV12-3 or TRBV12-4 with TRBJ2-1; 7 positions match TRBD2. CDR3 length equals 13 residues. In DNA form, the CDR3 reads TGTGCCAGCAGCAAAGGACTAGGCGGTAATCCGGTCTTC. This gives the protein CASSKGLGGNPVF.

This clonotype was seen a single time. V and J are TRBV25-1 and TRBJ2-7; no clear D. CDR1 is MGHDK and CDR2 is SYGVNS in the germline V gene. The CDR3 has 15 amino acids. Trimming shortened V by 3 bases and J by 3 bases, and 15 bases separated the two germline ends. The CDR3 loop reads CASSDPTVYDYEQYF. The DNA for the CDR3 is TGTGCCAGCAGTGATCCGACTGTTTATGACTACGAGCAGTACTTC.

The gene calls are TRBV7-2 and TRBJ1-3, with D unresolved. CDR1 is SGHTA and CDR2 is FQGNSA in the germline V gene. The CDR3 consists of 14 residues. Trimming left V 0 bases short and J 1 base short, with 4 bases between. CDR3 in DNA: TGTGCCAGCAGCTTAGCACCATCTGGAAACACCATATATTTT. It yields the protein CASSLAPSGNTIYF.

This clonotype was seen a handful of times. The chain uses TRBV5-6 and TRBJ2-6, with a possible D match to TRBD2 (6 bases). Germline-derived CDR1 and CDR2 are SGHDT and YYEEEE. Trimming removed 4 bases from V and 4 bases from J, with 12 bases in between. The CDR3 runs 15 residues. The CDR3 loop is CASSRVGGGANVLTF. The CDR3 DNA is TGTGCCAGCAGCCGAGTCGGGGGAGGGGCCAACGTCCTGACTTTC.

The chain links TRBV9 to TRBJ2-2; 8 nucleotides align to TRBD2. The CDR3 loop spans 16 amino acids. V was clipped by 0 bases and J by 5 bases; unmatched bases: 6. The germline V gene has CDR1 SGDLS and CDR2 YYNGEE. The CDR3 spells CASSVDGRAMTGELFF. The CDR3 nucleotides read TGTGCCAGCAGCGTAGACGGGAGGGCTATGACCGGGGAGCTGTTTTTT. Combining the CDR3 with reference TRBV9 and TRBJ2-2 gives the whole variable domain DSGVTQTPKHLITATGQRVTLRCSPRSGDLSVYWYQQSLDQGLQFLIQYYNGEERAKGNILERFSAQQFPDLHSELNLSSLELGDSALYFCASSVDGRAMTGELFFGEGSRLTVL.

V gene TRBV12-3 or TRBV12-4 combines with J gene TRBJ2-1; no firm D call. The ends were cut back, 7 bases at V and 0 bases at J, with 7 bases in the middle. There are 13 residues in the CDR3. CDR3 in amino acids: CASNFGSYNEQFF. The CDR3 DNA sequence: TGTGCCAGCAATTTTGGCTCCTACAATGAGCAGTTCTTC.

The rearrangement joins TRBV20-1 to TRBJ1-5, with 9 nucleotides matching TRBD1. V lost 4 bases and J lost 2; bases outside the gene matches: 6. CDR1 and CDR2 (germline): DFQATT, SNEGSKA (reference sequence). The CDR3 runs 15 residues. CDR3 region: CSAIQGAVGNQPQHF. CDR3 in DNA: TGCAGTGCTATACAGGGGGCAGTGGGCAATCAGCCCCAGCATTTT.

J is TRBJ1-1 and V is TRBV4-3, with 9 bases identical to TRBD1. CDR3 length: 19 amino acids. From germline, CDR1 is LGHNA and CDR2 YSLEER. The V gene end was trimmed by 5 bases and the J gene end by 0 bases; junction bases not matched to a gene: 16. The CDR3 nucleotides read TGCGCCAGCAGCTTCGGGCCAACAGGGGGCTCAGGGTTGAACACTGAAGCTTTCTTT. This translates into CASSFGPTGGSGLNTEAFF.

The chain employs TRBV4-2 and TRBJ2-5; 8 bases match TRBD1. Germline CDR1 is LGHNA and CDR2 is YNFKEQ. CDR3 length: 15 residues. V shed 1 base and J 5 bases; nucleotides not matched to a gene: 6. The CDR3 loop reads CASSQGATGEETQYF. CDR3 coding DNA: TGTGCCAGCAGCCAAGGGGCGACAGGGGAGGAGACCCAGTACTTC.

This clonotype was seen a few times. The rearrangement joins TRBV29-1 to TRBJ2-3; D unresolved. The CDR3 is 14 residues long. From germline, CDR1 is SQVTM and CDR2 ANQGSEA. With 5 bases removed from V and 2 bases from J, the gap between germline ends came to 14 bases. CDR3 sequence reads: CSVRTDPVTDTQYF. CDR3 nucleotide sequence: TGCAGCGTTAGGACCGACCCCGTCACAGATACGCAGTATTTT.

The sample holds a few counts of this clonotype. V usage is TRBV29-1 and J usage is TRBJ2-7, with 8 bases identical to TRBD1. Germline CDR1 reads SQVTM; CDR2 reads ANQGSEA. V lost 3 bases, J lost 5 bases, and 6 bases stayed unmatched. This CDR3 region has 13 residues. The CDR3 reads CSVEKDRVNEQYF. Here the CDR3 DNA reads TGCAGCGTTGAGAAGGACAGGGTCAACGAGCAGTACTTC.

The V and J genes are TRBV7-2 and TRBJ2-1, with D possibly called TRBD1 or TRBD2 (5 bases each). There are 15 residues in the CDR3. V was clipped by 6 bases and J by 1 base, with 13 bases between them. Germline loops: CDR1 SGHTA, CDR2 FQGNSA. DNA of the CDR3: TGTGCCAGCAGTTTATCTGAGGGGTCCTACAATGAGCAGTTCTTC. It encodes CASSLSEGSYNEQFF.

The sample holds a few counts of this clonotype. Here the CDR3 reads CASSVGLNTGELFF. In DNA, the CDR3 is TGTGCCAGCAGCGTAGGACTTAACACCGGGGAGCTGTTTTTT. The chain carries TRBV9 and TRBJ2-2, with D uncertain. The CDR3 contains 14 residues. V was cut by 0 bases and J by 2 bases, with 5 bases left in between. Per the germline V gene, CDR1 is SGDLS and CDR2 is YYNGEE.

This sequence joins TRBV5-4 and TRBJ1-4; D not certain. Germline-derived CDR1 and CDR2 are SGHNT and YYREEE (reference sequence). Deletions cut 3 bases from V and 3 bases from J, with 15 bases between. The CDR3 runs to 16 residues. CDR3 DNA: TGTGCCAGCAGCTCGGACGGTTATCCCTCTAATGAAAAACTGTTTTTT. Protein sequence: CASSSDGYPSNEKLFF.

This rearrangement joins TRBV7-2 to TRBJ2-2, with 7 bases identical to TRBD1. The CDR3 length is 16 residues. CDR1 and CDR2 (germline): SGHTA, FQGNSA. Trimming at V came to 5 bases and at J to 0 bases, leaving 6 bases not matched to a gene. This CDR3 reads CASSPPTGANTGELFF. The DNA for the CDR3 is TGTGCCAGCAGCCCCCCAACAGGGGCGAACACCGGGGAGCTGTTTTTT.

This clonotype was seen only a few times. This chain links TRBV30 with TRBJ2-2; TRBD1 might be the D (6 bases). With 0 bases removed from V and 6 bases from J, the gap between germline ends came to 14 bases. The CDR3 extends over 15 amino acids. The germline gives CDR1 GTSNPN, CDR2 SVGIG (reference sequence). The CDR3 DNA reads as TGTGCCTGGAGTGTAACCCGGGACATCCCCGGGGAGCTGTTTTTT. The encoded protein is CAWSVTRDIPGELFF. The entire variable domain, with the rest obtained from reference TRBV30 and TRBJ2-2, is as follows: SQTIHQWPATLVQPVGSPLSLECTVEGTSNPNLYWYRQAAGRGLQLLFYSVGIGQISSEVPQNLSASRPQDRQFILSSKKLLLSDSGFYLCAWSVTRDIPGELFFGEGSRLTVL.